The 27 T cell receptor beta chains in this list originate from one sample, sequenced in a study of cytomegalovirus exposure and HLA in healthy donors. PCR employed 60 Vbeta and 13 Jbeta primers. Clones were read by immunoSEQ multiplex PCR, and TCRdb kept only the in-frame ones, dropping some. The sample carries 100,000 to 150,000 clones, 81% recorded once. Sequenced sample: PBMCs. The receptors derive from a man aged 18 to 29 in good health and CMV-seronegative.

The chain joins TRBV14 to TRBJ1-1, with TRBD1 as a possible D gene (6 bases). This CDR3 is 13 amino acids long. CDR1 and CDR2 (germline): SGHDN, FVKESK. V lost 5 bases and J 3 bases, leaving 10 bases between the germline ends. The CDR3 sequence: CASSSQGYTEAFF. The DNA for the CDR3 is TGTGCCAGCAGCTCACAGGGATACACTGAAGCTTTCTTT. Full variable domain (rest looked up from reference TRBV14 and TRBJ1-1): EAGVTQFPSHSVIEKGQTVTLRCDPISGHDNLYWYRRVMGKEIKFLLHFVKESKQDESGMPNNRFLAERTGGTYSTLKVQPAELEDSGVYFCASSSQGYTEAFFGQGTRLTVV.

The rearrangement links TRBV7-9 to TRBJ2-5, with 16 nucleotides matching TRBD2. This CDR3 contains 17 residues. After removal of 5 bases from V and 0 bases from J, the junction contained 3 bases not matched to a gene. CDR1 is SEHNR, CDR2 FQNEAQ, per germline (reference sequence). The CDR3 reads CASSLGLAGGNQETQYF. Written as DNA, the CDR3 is TGTGCCAGCAGCCTGGGACTAGCGGGGGGGAACCAAGAGACCCAGTACTTC.

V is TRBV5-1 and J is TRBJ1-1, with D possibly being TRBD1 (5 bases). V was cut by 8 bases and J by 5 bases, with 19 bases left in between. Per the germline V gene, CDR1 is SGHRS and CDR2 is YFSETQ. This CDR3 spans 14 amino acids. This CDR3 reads CASSAQGYTTEAFF. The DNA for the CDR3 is TGCGCCAGTTCCGCTCAGGGTTATACGACTGAAGCTTTCTTT.

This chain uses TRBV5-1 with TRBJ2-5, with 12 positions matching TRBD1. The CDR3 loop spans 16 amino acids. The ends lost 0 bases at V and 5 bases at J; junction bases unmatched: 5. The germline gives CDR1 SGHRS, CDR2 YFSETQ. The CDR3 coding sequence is TGCGCCAGCAGCTTGGGGACCGGGACAGGGGGCGAGACCCAGTACTTC. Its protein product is CASSLGTGTGGETQYF.

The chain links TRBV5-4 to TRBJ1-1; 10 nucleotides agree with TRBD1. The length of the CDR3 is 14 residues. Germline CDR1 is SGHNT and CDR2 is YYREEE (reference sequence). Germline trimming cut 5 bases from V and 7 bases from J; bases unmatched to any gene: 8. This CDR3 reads CASRRTGGKNEAFF. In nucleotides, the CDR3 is TGTGCCAGCAGAAGGACAGGGGGAAAGAATGAAGCTTTCTTT.

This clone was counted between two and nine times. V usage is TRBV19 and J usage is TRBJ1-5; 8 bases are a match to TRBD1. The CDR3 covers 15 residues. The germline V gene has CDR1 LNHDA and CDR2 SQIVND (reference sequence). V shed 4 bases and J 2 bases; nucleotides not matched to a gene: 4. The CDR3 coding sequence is TGTGCCAGTAGTACTGGACAGGGACGCAATCAGCCCCAGCATTTT. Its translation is CASSTGQGRNQPQHF. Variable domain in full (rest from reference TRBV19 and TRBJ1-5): DGGITQSPKYLFRKEGQNVTLSCEQNLNHDAMYWYRQDPGQGLRLIYYSQIVNDFQKGDIAEGYSVSREKKESFPLTVTSAQKNPTAFYLCASSTGQGRNQPQHFGDGTRLSIL.

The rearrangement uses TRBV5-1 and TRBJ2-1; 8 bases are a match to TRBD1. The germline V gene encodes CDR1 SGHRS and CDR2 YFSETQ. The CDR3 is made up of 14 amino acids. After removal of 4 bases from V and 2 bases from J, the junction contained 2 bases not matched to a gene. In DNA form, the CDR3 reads TGCGCCAGCAGCGGACAGGGCCCCTACAATGAGCAGTTCTTC. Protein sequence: CASSGQGPYNEQFF.

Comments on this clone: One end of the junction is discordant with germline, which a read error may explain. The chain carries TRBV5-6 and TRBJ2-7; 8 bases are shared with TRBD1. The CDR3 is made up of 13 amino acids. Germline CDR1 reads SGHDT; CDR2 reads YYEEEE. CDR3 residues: CASSLWQGALPDF. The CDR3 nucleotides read TGTGCCAGCAGCTTGTGGCAGGGGGCCCTTCCGGACTTC.

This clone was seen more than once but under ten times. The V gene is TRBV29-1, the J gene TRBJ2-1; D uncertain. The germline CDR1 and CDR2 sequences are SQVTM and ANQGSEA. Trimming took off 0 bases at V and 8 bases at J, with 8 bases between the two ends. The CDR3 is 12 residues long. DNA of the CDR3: TGCAGCGTTGAAGAAAGAGGAGATGAGCAGTTCTTC. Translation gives CSVEERGDEQFF.

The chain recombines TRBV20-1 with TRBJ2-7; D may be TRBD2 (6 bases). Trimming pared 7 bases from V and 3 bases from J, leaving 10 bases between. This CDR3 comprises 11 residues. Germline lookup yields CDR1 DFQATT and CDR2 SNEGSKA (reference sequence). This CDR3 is CSGGAGYEQYF. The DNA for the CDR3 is TGCAGTGGCGGGGCTGGCTACGAGCAGTACTTC.

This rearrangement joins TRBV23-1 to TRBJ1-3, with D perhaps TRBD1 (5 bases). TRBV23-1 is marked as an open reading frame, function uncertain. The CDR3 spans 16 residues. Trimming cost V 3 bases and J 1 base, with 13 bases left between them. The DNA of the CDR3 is TGCGCCAGCAGTCAGGGGCTCCAAGGGTCTGGAAACACCATATATTTT. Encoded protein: CASSQGLQGSGNTIYF.

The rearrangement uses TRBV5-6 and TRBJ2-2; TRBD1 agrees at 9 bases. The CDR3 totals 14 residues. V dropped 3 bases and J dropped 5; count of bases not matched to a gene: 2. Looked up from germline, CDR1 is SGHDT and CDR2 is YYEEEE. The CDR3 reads CASSWGTGTGELFF. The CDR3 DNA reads TGTGCCAGCAGCTGGGGGACAGGGACCGGGGAGCTGTTTTTT.

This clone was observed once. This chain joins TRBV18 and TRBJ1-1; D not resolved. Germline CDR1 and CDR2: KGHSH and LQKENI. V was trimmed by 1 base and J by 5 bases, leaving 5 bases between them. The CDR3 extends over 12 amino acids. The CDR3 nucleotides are TGTGCCAGCTCACCACGGACTACTGAAGCTTTCTTT. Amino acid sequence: CASSPRTTEAFF. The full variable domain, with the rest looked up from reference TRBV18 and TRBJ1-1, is NAGVMQNPRHLVRRRGQEARLRCSPMKGHSHVYWYRQLPEEGLKFMVYLQKENIIDESGMPKERFSAEFPKEGPSILRIQQVVRGDSAAYFCASSPRTTEAFFGQGTRLTVV.

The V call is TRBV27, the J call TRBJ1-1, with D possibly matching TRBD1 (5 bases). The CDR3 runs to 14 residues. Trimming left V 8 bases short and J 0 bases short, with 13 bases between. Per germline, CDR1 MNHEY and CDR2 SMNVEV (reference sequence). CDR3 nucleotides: TGTGCCAGCGCTAGACAGAACATGAACACTGAAGCTTTCTTT. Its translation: CASARQNMNTEAFF.

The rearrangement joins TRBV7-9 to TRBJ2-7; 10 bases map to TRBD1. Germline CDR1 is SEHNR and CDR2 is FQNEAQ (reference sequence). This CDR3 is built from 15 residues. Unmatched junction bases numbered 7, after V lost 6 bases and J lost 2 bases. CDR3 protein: CASSSRDRGAYEQYF. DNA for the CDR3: TGTGCCAGCAGTTCCCGGGACAGGGGAGCCTACGAGCAGTACTTC.

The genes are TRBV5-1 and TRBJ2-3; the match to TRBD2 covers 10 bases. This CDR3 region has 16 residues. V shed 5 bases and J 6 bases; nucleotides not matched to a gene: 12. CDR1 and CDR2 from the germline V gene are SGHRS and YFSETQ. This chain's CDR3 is CASRYEASGGWDTQYF. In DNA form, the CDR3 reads TGCGCCAGCAGATACGAGGCTAGCGGGGGTTGGGATACGCAGTATTTT.

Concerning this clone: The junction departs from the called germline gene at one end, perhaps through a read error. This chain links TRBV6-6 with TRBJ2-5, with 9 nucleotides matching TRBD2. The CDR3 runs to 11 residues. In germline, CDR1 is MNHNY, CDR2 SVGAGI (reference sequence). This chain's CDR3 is CASSYGAGGNF. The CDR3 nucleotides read TGTGCCAGCAGTTACGGGGCGGGGGGGAACTTC.

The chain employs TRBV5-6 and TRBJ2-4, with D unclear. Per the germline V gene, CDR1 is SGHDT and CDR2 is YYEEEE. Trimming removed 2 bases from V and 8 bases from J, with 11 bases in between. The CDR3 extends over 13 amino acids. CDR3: CASSFGIGDIQYF. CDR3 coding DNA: TGTGCCAGCAGCTTTGGCATCGGAGACATTCAGTACTTC.

The chain's CDR3 is CASSLDRGLDEQYF. CDR3 coding DNA: TGTGCCAGCAGCTTAGACAGGGGGTTAGACGAGCAGTACTTC. The chain carries TRBV11-2 and TRBJ2-7; 7 nucleotides agree with TRBD1. The CDR3 has 14 amino acids. Germline V gene data show CDR1 as SGHAT and CDR2 as FQNNGV. After removal of 0 bases from V and 5 bases from J, the junction contained 4 bases not matched to a gene. Looking up the rest from reference TRBV11-2 and TRBJ2-7 gives the full variable domain: EAGVAQSPRYKIIEKRQSVAFWCNPISGHATLYWYQQILGQGPKLLIQFQNNGVVDDSQLPKDRFSAERLKGVDSTLKIQPAKLEDSAVYLCASSLDRGLDEQYFGPGTRLTVT.

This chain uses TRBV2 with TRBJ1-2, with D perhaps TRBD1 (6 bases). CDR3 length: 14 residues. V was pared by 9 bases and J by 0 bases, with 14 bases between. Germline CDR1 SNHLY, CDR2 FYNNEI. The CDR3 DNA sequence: TGTGCCAGTAAGTCAACAGGGACTAACTATGGCTACACCTTC. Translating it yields CASKSTGTNYGYTF.

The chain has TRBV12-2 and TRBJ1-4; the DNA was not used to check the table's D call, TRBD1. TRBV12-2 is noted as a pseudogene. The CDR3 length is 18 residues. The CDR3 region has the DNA TGTGCAAGTCGCTTACCGGACAGGGGGACCGGCCTTAATGAAAAACTGTTTTTT. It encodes CASRLPDRGTGLNEKLFF.

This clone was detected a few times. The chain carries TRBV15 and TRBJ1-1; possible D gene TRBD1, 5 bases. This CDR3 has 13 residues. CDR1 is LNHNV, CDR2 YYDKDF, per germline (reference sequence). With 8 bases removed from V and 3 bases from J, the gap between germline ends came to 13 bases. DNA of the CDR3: TGTGCCACCCGGAGGCCGGGGGACACTGAAGCTTTCTTT. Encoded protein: CATRRPGDTEAFF. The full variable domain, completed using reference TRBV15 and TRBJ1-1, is DAMVIQNPRYQVTQFGKPVTLSCSQTLNHNVMYWYQQKSSQAPKLLFHYYDKDFNNEADTPDNFQSRRPNTSFCFLDIRSPGLGDTAMYLCATRRPGDTEAFFGQGTRLTVV.

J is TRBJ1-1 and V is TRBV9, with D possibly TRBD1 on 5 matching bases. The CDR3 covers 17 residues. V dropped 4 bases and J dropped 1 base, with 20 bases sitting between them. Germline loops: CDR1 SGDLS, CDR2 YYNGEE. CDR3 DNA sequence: TGTGCCAGCAGCCTCCTACACAGTTCAGGGAAGAACACTGAAGCTTTCTTT. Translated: CASSLLHSSGKNTEAFF.

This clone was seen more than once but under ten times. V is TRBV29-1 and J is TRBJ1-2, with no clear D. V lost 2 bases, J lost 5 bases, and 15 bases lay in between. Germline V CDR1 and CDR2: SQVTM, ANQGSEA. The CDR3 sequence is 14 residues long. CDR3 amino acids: CSVEPRERRYGYTF. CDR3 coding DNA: TGCAGCGTTGAACCCCGGGAGCGAAGATATGGCTACACCTTC.

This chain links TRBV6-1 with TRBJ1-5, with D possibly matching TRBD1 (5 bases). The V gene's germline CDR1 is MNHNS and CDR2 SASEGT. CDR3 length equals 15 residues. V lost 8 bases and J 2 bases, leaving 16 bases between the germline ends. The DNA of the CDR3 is TGTGCCAGCTACTTCCGGACGGGGGGCAATCAGCCCCAGCATTTT. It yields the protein CASYFRTGGNQPQHF.

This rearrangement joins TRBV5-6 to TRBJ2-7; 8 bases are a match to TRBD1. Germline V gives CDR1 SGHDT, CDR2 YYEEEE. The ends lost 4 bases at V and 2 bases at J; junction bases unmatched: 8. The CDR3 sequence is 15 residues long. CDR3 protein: CASSQGLDRAYEQYF. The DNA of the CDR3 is TGTGCCAGCAGCCAGGGGCTGGACAGGGCCTACGAGCAGTACTTC. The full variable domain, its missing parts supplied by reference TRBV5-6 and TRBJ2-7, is DAGVTQSPTHLIKTRGQQVTLRCSPKSGHDTVSWYQQALGQGPQFIFQYYEEEERQRGNFPDRFSGHQFPNYSSELNVNALLLGDSALYLCASSQGLDRAYEQYFGPGTRLTVT.

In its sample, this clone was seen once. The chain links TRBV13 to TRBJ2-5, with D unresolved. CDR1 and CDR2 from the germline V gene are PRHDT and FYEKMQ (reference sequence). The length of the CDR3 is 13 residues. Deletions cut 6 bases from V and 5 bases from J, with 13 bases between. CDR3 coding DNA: TGTGCCAGCAGGTGGAGCGACCGGGAGACCCAGTACTTC. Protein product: CASRWSDRETQYF.